What follows are 20 T cell receptor beta chains derived from one specimen sequenced in a study of beta chain features in type 1 diabetes. Sequencing targeted expressed TCRB transcripts, as all isolated RNA had been reverse transcribed. Repertoires were generated with immunoSEQ multiplex PCR, while TCRdb's copy carries only in-frame clones and drops some. The repertoire consists of 200,000 to 250,000 clones, with over 8.5% occurring once and the leading ten covering around 0.037%. Sequenced sample: naive CD4+ T cells from blood. Receptors originate from a woman under 30 in good health.

This clone was picked up a small number of times. The chain uses TRBV5-1 and TRBJ2-3; a possible D gene is TRBD1 (5 bases). Germline CDR1 SGHRS, CDR2 YFSETQ. The CDR3 is 15 amino acids. The V gene lost 5 bases and the J gene lost 0 bases, with 13 bases spanning the gap. The CDR3 DNA follows: TGCGCCAGCAGGTCGACAGAGCGAAGCACAGATACGCAGTATTTT. This sequence encodes CASRSTERSTDTQYF.

V and J are TRBV7-6 and TRBJ2-7, with D possibly being TRBD1 (5 bases). This CDR3 spans 11 amino acids. Germline V CDR1 and CDR2: SGHVS, FNYEAQ. Trimming took off 5 bases at V and 5 bases at J, with 7 bases between the two ends. The CDR3 sequence is CASSRGNEQYF. In DNA, the CDR3 is TGTGCCAGCAGCAGGGGAAACGAGCAGTACTTC.

This clone appeared a few times. The chain carries TRBV11-3 and TRBJ2-1; TRBD2 matches at 14 bases. Germline V gene lookup returns CDR1 SGHNT and CDR2 YENEEA. With V trimmed by 7 bases and J by 10 bases, 9 bases remained unmatched. This CDR3 spans 15 amino acids. The CDR3 nucleotides are TGTGCCAGCACCTTGCCGGGACTAGCGGGAGACGAGCAGTTCTTC. Amino acid sequence: CASTLPGLAGDEQFF.

The chain has TRBV2 and TRBJ1-1; the D gene is possibly TRBD1 (5 bases). Germline CDR1 SNHLY, CDR2 FYNNEI. V was clipped by 2 bases and J by 4 bases, with 11 bases between them. There are 14 residues in the CDR3. The CDR3 loop reads CASSEMGGGTEAFF. Written as DNA, the CDR3 is TGTGCCAGCAGTGAAATGGGGGGGGGCACTGAAGCTTTCTTT.

The V call is TRBV27, the J call TRBJ2-3, with 7 bases fitting TRBD2. Trimming took 4 bases from V and 4 from J; bases not matched to a gene: 8. Germline CDR1 MNHEY, CDR2 SMNVEV (reference sequence). The CDR3 is made up of 15 amino acids. The DNA of the CDR3 is TGTGCCAGCAGTTACGCCGGACTAGTCCCAGATACGCAGTATTTT. Its translation: CASSYAGLVPDTQYF.

The CDR3 loop is CASSLGLVLTETQYF. CDR3 DNA sequence: TGCGCCAGCAGCTTGGGGCTAGTTCTTACAGAGACCCAGTACTTC. The chain employs TRBV5-1 and TRBJ2-5; no definite D call. CDR1 is SGHRS and CDR2 is YFSETQ in the germline V gene. V was trimmed by 0 bases and J by 4 bases, leaving 13 bases between them. The CDR3 totals 15 residues.

Only a few counts were recorded for this clone. This chain uses TRBV13 with TRBJ2-5; 7 nucleotides line up with TRBD1. Germline V gene sequence: CDR1 PRHDT, CDR2 FYEKMQ (reference sequence). V shed 4 bases and J 4 bases; nucleotides not matched to a gene: 9. This CDR3 is 15 amino acids long. As DNA, the CDR3 is TGTGCCAGCAGCTCTCGGGACAGTAATCCAGAGACCCAGTACTTC. Translated, it gives CASSSRDSNPETQYF. The complete variable domain, with remaining parts taken from reference TRBV13 and TRBJ2-5, reads AAGVIQSPRHLIKEKRETATLKCYPIPRHDTVYWYQQGPGQDPQFLISFYEKMQSDKGSIPDRFSAQQFSDYHSELNMSSLELGDSALYFCASSSRDSNPETQYFGPGTRLLVL.

This CDR3 is CASSPVAGTEAFF. DNA for the CDR3: TGCGCCAGCAGCCCGGTTGCCGGCACTGAAGCTTTCTTT. The chain carries TRBV5-1 and TRBJ1-1; D unclear. From germline, CDR1 is SGHRS and CDR2 YFSETQ. This CDR3 is 13 amino acids long. The ends were cut back, 4 bases at V and 4 bases at J, with 11 bases in the middle.

The rearrangement uses TRBV18 and TRBJ2-2; D unclear. With 0 bases removed from V and 6 bases from J, the gap between germline ends came to 17 bases. CDR1 KGHSH and CDR2 LQKENI come from the germline V gene. This CDR3 region has 17 residues. CDR3 in amino acids: CASSPPRDIGNPGELFF. In DNA, the CDR3 is TGTGCCAGCTCACCACCGCGAGACATTGGAAATCCCGGGGAGCTGTTTTTT.

This clone was seen a few times. The chain links TRBV9 to TRBJ2-7; 11 nucleotides agree with TRBD2. This CDR3 region has 15 residues. Germline V gene sequence: CDR1 SGDLS, CDR2 YYNGEE. Trimming took 0 bases from V and 3 from J; bases not matched to a gene: 2. This CDR3 reads CASSVGGTSGYEQYF. The CDR3 nucleotides read TGTGCCAGCAGCGTAGGTGGGACTAGCGGCTACGAGCAGTACTTC.

This clone was seen only a few times. CDR3 sequence: CSARTVGYEQYF. The DNA for the CDR3 is TGCAGCGCCCGGACAGTTGGCTACGAGCAGTACTTC. V and J are TRBV29-1 and TRBJ2-7, with D tentatively TRBD1 (6 bases). Trimming pared 7 bases from V and 3 bases from J, leaving 13 bases between. This CDR3 has 12 amino acids. Germline V gene sequence: CDR1 SQVTM, CDR2 ANQGSEA.

This clone occurred a few times. This sequence joins TRBV19 and TRBJ2-5, with D unresolved. Per germline, CDR1 LNHDA and CDR2 SQIVND (reference sequence). The CDR3 totals 12 residues. V lost 4 bases and J lost 4, with 7 bases in between. This CDR3 reads CASSTSLETQYF. DNA for the CDR3: TGTGCCAGTAGTACTTCCCTAGAGACCCAGTACTTC.

J is TRBJ1-3 and V is TRBV29-1; a possible D gene is TRBD1 (5 bases). Germline V lookup: CDR1 SQVTM, CDR2 ANQGSEA. V lost 4 bases and J 2 bases, leaving 9 bases between the germline ends. This CDR3 contains 13 residues. CDR3 region: CSVGLGAGNTIYF. The CDR3, as DNA: TGCAGCGTTGGGTTAGGGGCTGGAAACACCATATATTTT.

The V gene is TRBV7-9, the J gene TRBJ2-7, with D possibly TRBD1 on 5 matching bases. Per the germline V gene, CDR1 is SEHNR and CDR2 is FQNEAQ (reference sequence). V was trimmed by 4 bases and J by 0 bases, leaving 13 bases between them. The CDR3 is made up of 15 amino acids. CDR3 amino acids: CASSSPTGTSYEQYF. CDR3 DNA sequence: TGTGCCAGCAGCTCGCCCACAGGAACCTCCTACGAGCAGTACTTC.

In this sample, this clone turned up a few times. The chain couples TRBV28 to TRBJ1-2, with 9 positions matching TRBD1. The germline gives CDR1 MDHEN, CDR2 SYDVKM. Trimming took 2 bases from V and 10 from J; bases not matched to a gene: 5. This CDR3 has 13 amino acids. CDR3 coding DNA: TGTGCCAGCAGTTTAGGGGACAGGGCGGACTACACCTTC. Translated: CASSLGDRADYTF.

In DNA, the CDR3 is TGCGCCAGCAGCTTCGGACAGGGGGTATACAATGAGCAGTTCTTC. It specifies CASSFGQGVYNEQFF. V is TRBV5-1 and J is TRBJ2-1, with TRBD1 matching over 10 bases. Germline V gives CDR1 SGHRS, CDR2 YFSETQ. The CDR3 totals 15 residues. Germline trimming cut 2 bases from V and 4 bases from J; bases unmatched to any gene: 3.

This clone was seen more than once but under ten times. The genes are TRBV27 and TRBJ1-6; D call uncertain. CDR1 is MNHEY and CDR2 is SMNVEV in the germline V gene (reference sequence). The ends were cut back, 4 bases at V and 7 bases at J, with 17 bases in the middle. The CDR3 has 16 residues. The CDR3 sequence is CASSSGGDQWNSPLHF. Written as DNA, the CDR3 is TGTGCCAGCAGTTCCGGAGGAGACCAGTGGAATTCACCCCTCCACTTT.

The chain has TRBV28 and TRBJ2-1; TRBD2 matches at 7 bases. CDR3 size: 14 residues. The germline gives CDR1 MDHEN, CDR2 SYDVKM. Losses at the gene ends were 5 bases for V and 10 bases for J; bases not matched to a gene: 11. CDR3 sequence: CASSPGGPREEQFF. CDR3 coding DNA: TGTGCCAGCAGTCCGGGGGGACCCCGCGAGGAGCAGTTCTTC. Full variable domain (missing parts from reference TRBV28 and TRBJ2-1): DVKVTQSSRYLVKRTGEKVFLECVQDMDHENMFWYRQDPGLGLRLIYFSYDVKMKEKGDIPEGYSVSREKKERFSLILESASTNQTSMYLCASSPGGPREEQFFGPGTRLTVL.

A few counts support this clone. The CDR3 spells CASSSEQGYQETQYF. The CDR3 region has the DNA TGTGCCAGCAGTTCGGAACAGGGATACCAAGAGACCCAGTACTTC. The genes are TRBV6-5 and TRBJ2-5, with a possible D match to TRBD1 (6 bases). Deletions cut 4 bases from V and 0 bases from J, with 12 bases between. Germline CDR1 is MNHEY and CDR2 is SVGAGI. The CDR3 is 15 amino acids.

This clone turned up a few times. The genes are TRBV6-5 and TRBJ1-2; D remains unclear. Germline assignment: CDR1 MNHEY and CDR2 SVGAGI. The CDR3 totals 11 residues. V dropped 0 bases and J dropped 13 bases, with 9 bases sitting between them. The CDR3 bases are TGTGCCAGCAGTTACTCCCGCGATATCACCTTC. This sequence encodes CASSYSRDITF.